This TCR beta chain was observed in a study of T cell changes during pregnancy in multiple sclerosis. This clone was recorded a few times. This CDR3 has 15 amino acids. Trimming shortened V by 3 bases and J by 3 bases, and 14 bases separated the two germline ends. The V gene's germline CDR1 is LNHDA and CDR2 SQIVND (reference sequence). Here immunoSEQ multiplex PCR was the method, and the copy in TCRdb shows in-frame clones only, minus some. The table has 45,000 to 75,000 clones, 80% to 95% seen once. The sequence derives from a female donor with multiple sclerosis, enrolled in a pregnancy study. The genes are TRBV19 and TRBJ1-1; D uncertain. Material: peripheral blood, obtained in the first trimester of pregnancy. DNA for the CDR3: TGTGCCAGTAGTATGATCGGGGAGAGGGACACTGAAGCTTTCTTT. Translated: CASSMIGERDTEAFF.